The 22 T cell receptor beta chains listed next were all sequenced from one sample in a study of blood T cell repertoires in COVID-19. Here immunoSEQ multiplex PCR was the method, and the copy in TCRdb shows in-frame clones only, minus some. The sample includes a few hundred thousand clones, 91% of them seen just once. The sequencing sample was made of PBMCs or T cells enriched from blood (not recorded which). Receptors originate from a woman aged 40 to 50 who had been exposed to COVID-19.

V usage is TRBV18 and J usage is TRBJ2-3, with D possibly TRBD1 on 6 matching bases. Germline CDR1 is KGHSH and CDR2 is LQKENI. The CDR3 consists of 16 residues. V was clipped by 4 bases and J by 0 bases, with 14 bases between them. CDR3 loop: CASSLIQGASTDTQYF. The CDR3 DNA is TGTGCCAGCTCACTAATACAGGGAGCTAGCACAGATACGCAGTATTTT.

The chain has TRBV7-8 and TRBJ2-7; D gene uncertain. The germline V gene has CDR1 SGHVS and CDR2 FQNEAQ. This CDR3 region has 15 residues. Trimming removed 0 bases at V and 0 bases at J, with 9 bases between. The CDR3 sequence is CASSLAEPFSYEQYF. Here the CDR3 DNA reads TGTGCCAGCAGCTTAGCTGAGCCTTTCTCCTACGAGCAGTACTTC.

The chain links TRBV19 to TRBJ2-7; no clear D gene. This CDR3 has 15 amino acids. V gave up 0 bases and J gave up 3 bases, with 12 bases separating them. Germline V CDR1 and CDR2: LNHDA, SQIVND (reference sequence). Here the CDR3 reads CASSIEPGDDYEQYF. The CDR3 region has the DNA TGTGCCAGTAGTATAGAACCGGGTGACGACTACGAGCAGTACTTC.

The chain uses TRBV20-1 and TRBJ2-1; D is ambiguous. The CDR3 has 12 residues. Per germline, CDR1 DFQATT and CDR2 SNEGSKA (reference sequence). V was cut by 3 bases and J by 6 bases, with 9 bases left in between. The DNA for the CDR3 is TGCAGTGCTAGTGACGTCCGCAATGAGCAGTTCTTC. It encodes CSASDVRNEQFF.

This clone occurred once. This rearrangement joins TRBV7-2 to TRBJ1-5; D is unclear. Germline V gene data show CDR1 as SGHTA and CDR2 as FQGNSA. The CDR3 has 15 residues. V was pared by 1 base and J by 3 bases, with 10 bases between. The CDR3 DNA reads as TGTGCCAGCAGCTTAGGAGGGCAGGCCAATCAGCCCCAGCATTTT. Residues: CASSLGGQANQPQHF.

This clone has just one count. The CDR3 nucleotides are TGTGCCAGTACCCCAGGGGGAGCGGGTGGGGAGACCCAGTACTTC. It is translated as CASTPGGAGGETQYF. The chain carries TRBV19 and TRBJ2-5; D possibly corresponds to TRBD1 (7 bases). CDR1 is LNHDA and CDR2 is SQIVND in the germline V gene (reference sequence). V lost 7 bases and J 5 bases, leaving 20 bases between the germline ends. This CDR3 region has 15 residues.

The chain joins TRBV6-5 to TRBJ2-7; no clear D gene. CDR1 and CDR2 (germline): MNHEY, SVGAGI. The CDR3 length is 16 residues. V lost 2 bases to trimming and J lost 3 bases, with 17 bases between them. The CDR3 DNA follows: TGTGCCAGCAGTTACAATCATGTCGGCGGAGTCTACGAGCAGTACTTC. This codes for CASSYNHVGGVYEQYF.

The chain combines TRBV7-9 with TRBJ1-4; the match to TRBD1 covers 7 bases. This CDR3 is built from 15 residues. The germline gives CDR1 SEHNR, CDR2 FQNEAQ (reference sequence). The J segment lost 4 bases and the V segment lost 4 bases, leaving 6 bases of the junction unmatched. The DNA for the CDR3 is TGTGCCAGCAGCTCAGGGACAGTGAATAATGAAAAACTGTTTTTT. Translating gives CASSSGTVNNEKLFF.

V and J are TRBV4-3 and TRBJ2-3; maybe TRBD2 (5 bases). This CDR3 spans 15 amino acids. Germline CDR1 reads LGHNA; CDR2 reads YSLEER. V shed 0 bases and J shed 1 base, with 8 bases lying between them. CDR3 region: CASSQEGSGTDTQYF. In DNA, the CDR3 is TGCGCCAGCAGCCAAGAAGGTAGCGGCACAGATACGCAGTATTTT.

V usage is TRBV6-5 and J usage is TRBJ1-2, with a possible D match to TRBD1 (5 bases). The ends were cut back, 5 bases at V and 5 bases at J, with 12 bases in the middle. This CDR3 comprises 13 residues. The germline CDR1 and CDR2 sequences are MNHEY and SVGAGI. CDR3 in DNA: TGTGCCAGCAGTCGAACCTCAGGGTATGGCTACACCTTC. This sequence encodes CASSRTSGYGYTF.

The genes are TRBV5-8 and TRBJ1-5; 12 bases are shared with TRBD1. The CDR3 runs 15 residues. CDR1 is SGHTS and CDR2 is YDEGEE in the germline V gene. The junction had 5 bases not matched to a gene; V was cut back by 4 bases and J by 6 bases. CDR3 in amino acids: CASSPGTGGFQPQHF. The CDR3 bases are TGTGCCAGCAGCCCCGGGACAGGGGGCTTTCAGCCCCAGCATTTT.

The rearrangement links TRBV5-6 to TRBJ2-1, with 7 bases matching TRBD2. V was clipped by 3 bases and J by 6 bases; unmatched bases: 12. The length of the CDR3 is 16 residues. Germline assignment: CDR1 SGHDT and CDR2 YYEEEE. As DNA, the CDR3 is TGTGCCAGCAGCTCGATGACTGGGTCGGGGGGCAATGAGCAGTTCTTC. Protein: CASSSMTGSGGNEQFF.

This clone came up a few times. This chain joins TRBV24-1 and TRBJ2-1; TRBD1 might be the D (6 bases). Germline CDR1 KGHDR, CDR2 SFDVKD. Between the trimmed V and J ends, which lost 7 bases and 3 bases, there was a span of 12 bases. The CDR3 sequence is 14 residues long. The chain's CDR3 is CATSRTANYNEQFF. The CDR3 DNA sequence: TGTGCCACCAGCCGGACAGCGAACTACAATGAGCAGTTCTTC.

Of note for this clone: Other DNA variants within this sample encode the same CDR3. The gene calls are TRBV12-3 or TRBV12-4 and TRBJ1-5, with D perhaps matching TRBD1 (6 bases). Trimming cost V 3 bases and J 7 bases, with 10 bases left between them. This CDR3 is built from 13 residues. The CDR3, as DNA: TGTGCCAGCAGTTTGGTAGGGGGACAGCCCCAGCATTTT. This encodes CASSLVGGQPQHF.

J is TRBJ1-3 and V is TRBV19; 8 nucleotides align to TRBD1. This CDR3 spans 14 amino acids. V lost 3 bases to trimming and J lost 5 bases; unmatched junction nucleotides: 3. The germline V gene encodes CDR1 LNHDA and CDR2 SQIVND (reference sequence). CDR3 sequence: CASSMDRARNTIYF. For the CDR3, the DNA is TGTGCCAGTAGTATGGACAGGGCGAGAAACACCATATATTTT.

This clone was observed once. The rearrangement joins TRBV18 to TRBJ1-5; 9 bases fit TRBD1. V lost 4 bases, J lost 6 bases, and 7 bases stayed unmatched. CDR1 is KGHSH, CDR2 LQKENI, per germline. The CDR3 runs to 15 residues. CDR3 residues: CASSQGGQGGQPQHF. For the CDR3, the DNA is TGTGCCAGCTCACAAGGGGGACAGGGTGGTCAGCCCCAGCATTTT.

V gene TRBV4-1 combines with J gene TRBJ1-6; a possible D gene is TRBD1 (6 bases). V lost 4 bases to trimming and J lost 8 bases, with 24 bases between them. The CDR3 consists of 18 residues. The germline V gene encodes CDR1 MGHRA and CDR2 YSYEKL. As DNA, the CDR3 is TGCGCCAGCAGCCTGTACTACCCAGGGGCCCATAGGGATTCACCCCTCCACTTT. Translating it yields CASSLYYPGAHRDSPLHF.

V usage is TRBV5-1 and J usage is TRBJ1-2, with D maybe TRBD1 (5 bases). Trimming cost V 3 bases and J 4 bases, with 16 bases left between them. Germline CDR1 SGHRS, CDR2 YFSETQ. This CDR3 spans 15 amino acids. CDR3 nucleotide sequence: TGCGCCAGCAGCTCCCTGGGTCAGGGTCTCTATGGCTACACCTTC. It encodes CASSSLGQGLYGYTF.

The chain couples TRBV28 to TRBJ1-2; no reliable D call. This CDR3 region has 12 residues. Germline lookup yields CDR1 MDHEN and CDR2 SYDVKM. V gave up 4 bases and J gave up 3 bases, with 6 bases separating them. CDR3 nucleotides: TGTGCCAGCAGTTCAATGTACTATGGCTACACCTTC. This translates into CASSSMYYGYTF.

This sequence joins TRBV19 and TRBJ2-4, with 10 bases that match TRBD1. With 8 bases clipped from V and 0 bases from J, the junction kept 16 bases outside the gene matches. Germline lookup yields CDR1 LNHDA and CDR2 SQIVND (reference sequence). This CDR3 comprises 19 residues. In DNA, the CDR3 is TGTGCCAGTGGATCTCCGGGGGGACAGGGGACAGGAGCCAAAAACATTCAGTACTTC. It yields the protein CASGSPGGQGTGAKNIQYF. Supplemented by reference TRBV19 and TRBJ2-4, the full variable domain reads DGGITQSPKYLFRKEGQNVTLSCEQNLNHDAMYWYRQDPGQGLRLIYYSQIVNDFQKGDIAEGYSVSREKKESFPLTVTSAQKNPTAFYLCASGSPGGQGTGAKNIQYFGAGTRLSVL.

The J gene is TRBJ1-4, the V gene TRBV2; 10 bases match TRBD1. The CDR3 length is 15 residues. Trimming cost V 7 bases and J 6 bases; bases outside gene matches: 8. Germline CDR1 and CDR2: SNHLY and FYNNEI. DNA for the CDR3: TGTGCCAGCACGGAGGAGGACAGGGGGTATGAAAAACTGTTTTTT. Translation: CASTEEDRGYEKLFF.

The V and J genes are TRBV6-5 and TRBJ2-1; 9 bases are shared with TRBD1. V gave up 2 bases and J gave up 7 bases; unmatched junction bases: 9. Germline values: CDR1 MNHEY, CDR2 SVGAGI. This CDR3 is built from 16 residues. The CDR3, as DNA: TGTGCCAGCAGTTACCTTCCGGGACAGGGCGGGAATGAGCAGTTCTTC. Amino acid sequence: CASSYLPGQGGNEQFF.